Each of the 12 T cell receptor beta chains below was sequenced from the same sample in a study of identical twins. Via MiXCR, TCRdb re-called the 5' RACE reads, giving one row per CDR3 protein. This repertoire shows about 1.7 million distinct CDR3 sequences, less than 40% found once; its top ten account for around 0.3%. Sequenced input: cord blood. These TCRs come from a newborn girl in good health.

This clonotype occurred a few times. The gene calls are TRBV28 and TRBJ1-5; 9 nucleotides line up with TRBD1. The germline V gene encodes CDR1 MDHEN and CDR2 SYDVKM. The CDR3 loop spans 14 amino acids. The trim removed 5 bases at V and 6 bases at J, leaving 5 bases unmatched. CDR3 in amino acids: CASSLGDRAQPQHF. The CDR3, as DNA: TGTGCCAGCAGTCTAGGGGACAGGGCTCAGCCCCAGCATTTT.

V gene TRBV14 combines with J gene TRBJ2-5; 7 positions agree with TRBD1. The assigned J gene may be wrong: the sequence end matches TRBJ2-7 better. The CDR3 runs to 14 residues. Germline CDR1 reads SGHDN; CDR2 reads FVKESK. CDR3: CASSRHRGSYEQYF. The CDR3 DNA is TGTGCCAGCAGCCGCCACAGGGGTTCCTACGAGCAGTACTTC.

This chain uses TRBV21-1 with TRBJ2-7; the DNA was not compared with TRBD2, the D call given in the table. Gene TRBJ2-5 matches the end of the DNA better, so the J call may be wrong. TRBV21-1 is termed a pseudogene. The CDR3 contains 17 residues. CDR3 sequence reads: CASSKDGTGTSEETQYF. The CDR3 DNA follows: TGTGCCAGCAGCAAAGATGGTACAGGGACTAGTGAAGAGACCCAGTACTTC.

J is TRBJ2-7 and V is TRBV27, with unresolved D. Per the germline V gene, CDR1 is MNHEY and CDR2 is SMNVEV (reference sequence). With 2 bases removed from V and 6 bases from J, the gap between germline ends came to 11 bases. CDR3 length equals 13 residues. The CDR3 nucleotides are TGTGCCAGCAGTTTACAAGGAAGGTGCGAGCAGTACTTC. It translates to CASSLQGRCEQYF.

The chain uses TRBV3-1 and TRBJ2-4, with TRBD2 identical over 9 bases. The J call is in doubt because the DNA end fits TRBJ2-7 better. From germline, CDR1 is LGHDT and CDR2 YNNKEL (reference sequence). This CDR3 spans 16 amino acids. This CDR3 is CASSQERLAGLGEQYF. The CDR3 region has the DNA TGTGCCAGCAGCCAAGAAAGGCTAGCGGGACTTGGCGAGCAGTACTTC.

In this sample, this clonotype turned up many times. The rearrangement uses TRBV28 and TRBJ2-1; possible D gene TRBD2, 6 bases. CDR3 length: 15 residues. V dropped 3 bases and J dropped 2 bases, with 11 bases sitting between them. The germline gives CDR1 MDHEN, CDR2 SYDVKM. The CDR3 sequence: CASSFGGKAYNEQFF. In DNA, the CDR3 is TGTGCCAGCAGTTTCGGCGGGAAGGCCTACAATGAGCAGTTCTTC.

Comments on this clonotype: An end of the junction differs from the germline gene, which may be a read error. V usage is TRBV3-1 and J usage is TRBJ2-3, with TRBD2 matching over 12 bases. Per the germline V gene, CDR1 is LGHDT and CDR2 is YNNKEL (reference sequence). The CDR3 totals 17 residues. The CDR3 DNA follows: TGTGCCGGCAGCCTTCCCGGACTAGCGGGAAGCACAGATACGCAGTATTTT. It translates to CAGSLPGLAGSTDTQYF.

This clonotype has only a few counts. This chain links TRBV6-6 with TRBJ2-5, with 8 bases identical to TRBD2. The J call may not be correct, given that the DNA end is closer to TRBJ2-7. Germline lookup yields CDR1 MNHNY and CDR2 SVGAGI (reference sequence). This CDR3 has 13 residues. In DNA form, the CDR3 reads TGTGCCAGCAGACTCCCGACTAGCGCCGAGCAGTACTTC. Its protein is CASRLPTSAEQYF.

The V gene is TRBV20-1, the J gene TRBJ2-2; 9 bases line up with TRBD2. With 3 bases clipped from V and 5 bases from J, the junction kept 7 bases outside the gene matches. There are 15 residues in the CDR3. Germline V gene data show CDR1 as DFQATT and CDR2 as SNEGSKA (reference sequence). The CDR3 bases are TGCAGTGCTAGGAAAGGCGGGGGGGCAACCGGGGAGCTGTTTTTT. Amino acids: CSARKGGGATGELFF.

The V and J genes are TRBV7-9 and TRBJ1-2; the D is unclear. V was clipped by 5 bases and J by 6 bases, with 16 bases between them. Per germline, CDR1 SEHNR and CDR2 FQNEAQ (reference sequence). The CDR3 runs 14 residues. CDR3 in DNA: TGTGCCAGCAGCCGAGAACAGCTCTTTGATGGCTACACCTTC. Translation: CASSREQLFDGYTF.

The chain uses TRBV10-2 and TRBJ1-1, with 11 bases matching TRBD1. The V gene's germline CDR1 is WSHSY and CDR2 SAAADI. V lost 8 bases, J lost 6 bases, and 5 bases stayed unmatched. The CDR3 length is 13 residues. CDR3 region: CASGWTGGSEAFF. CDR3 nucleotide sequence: TGCGCCAGCGGATGGACAGGGGGCTCTGAAGCTTTCTTT.

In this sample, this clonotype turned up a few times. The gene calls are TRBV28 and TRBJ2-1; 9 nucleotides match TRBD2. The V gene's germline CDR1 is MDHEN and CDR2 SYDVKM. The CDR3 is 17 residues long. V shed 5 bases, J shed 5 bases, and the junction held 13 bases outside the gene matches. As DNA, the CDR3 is TGTGCCAGCAGTCCCCCGTATGTCCTAGCGGGGCACAATGAGCAGTTCTTC. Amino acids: CASSPPYVLAGHNEQFF.